The clone carrying this T cell receptor (beta chain) was detected only once. Data came from immunoSEQ multiplex PCR; TCRdb stores just in-frame clones and leaves some out. This sample has about 46,000 clones, with less than 90% found just once. The CDR3 is made up of 16 amino acids. The V and J ends lost 3 bases and 2 bases, in that order; junction bases with no gene match: 2. Germline-derived CDR1 and CDR2 are LGHDT and YNNKEL (reference sequence). The sample comes from a study of blood T cell repertoires in COVID-19. Sequenced: peripheral blood. The J gene is TRBJ2-3, the V gene TRBV3-1 (or the pseudogene TRBV3-2), with 13 positions matching TRBD2. This TCR derives from a man aged 55 to 70 with active COVID-19. The CDR3 DNA sequence: TGTGCCAGCAGCCAGACTAGCGGGGGGTTCACAGATACGCAGTATTTT. Translated: CASSQTSGGFTDTQYF.